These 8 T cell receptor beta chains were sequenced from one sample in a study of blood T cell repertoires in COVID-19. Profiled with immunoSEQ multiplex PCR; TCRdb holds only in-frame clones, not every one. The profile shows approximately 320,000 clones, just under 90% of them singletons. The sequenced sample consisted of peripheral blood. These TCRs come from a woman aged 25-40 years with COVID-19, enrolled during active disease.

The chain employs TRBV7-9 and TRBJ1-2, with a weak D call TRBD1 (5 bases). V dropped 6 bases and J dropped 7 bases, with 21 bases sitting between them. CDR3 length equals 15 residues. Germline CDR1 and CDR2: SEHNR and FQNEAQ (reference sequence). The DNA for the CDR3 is TGTGCCAGCAGTTCTGTGGAGTTAGGGGTTGGTGGCTACACCTTC. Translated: CASSSVELGVGGYTF. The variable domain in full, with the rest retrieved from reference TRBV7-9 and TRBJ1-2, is DTGVSQNPRHKITKRGQNVTFRCDPISEHNRLYWYRQTLGQGPEFLTYFQNEAQLEKSRLLSDRFSAERPKGSFSTLEIQRTEQGDSAMYLCASSSVELGVGGYTFGSGTRLTVV.

CDR3 region: CASSPLQGINEKLFF. For the CDR3, the DNA is TGTGCCAGCTCACCACTCCAGGGCATCAATGAAAAACTGTTTTTT. The chain recombines TRBV18 with TRBJ1-4, with a tentative D call TRBD1 (5 bases). V was cut by 1 base and J by 5 bases, with 11 bases left in between. The CDR3 runs to 15 residues. The germline V gene encodes CDR1 KGHSH and CDR2 LQKENI.

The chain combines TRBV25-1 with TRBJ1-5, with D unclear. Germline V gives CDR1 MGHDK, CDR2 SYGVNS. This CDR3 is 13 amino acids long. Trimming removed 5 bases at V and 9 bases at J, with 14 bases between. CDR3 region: CASSPTAGGPQHF. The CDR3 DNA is TGTGCCAGCAGTCCGACGGCGGGAGGGCCCCAGCATTTT. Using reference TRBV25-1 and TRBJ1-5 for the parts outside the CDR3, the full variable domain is EADIYQTPRYLVIGTGKKITLECSQTMGHDKMYWYQQDPGMELHLIHYSYGVNSTEKGDLSSESTVSRIRTEHFPLTLESARPSHTSQYLCASSPTAGGPQHFGDGTRLSIL.

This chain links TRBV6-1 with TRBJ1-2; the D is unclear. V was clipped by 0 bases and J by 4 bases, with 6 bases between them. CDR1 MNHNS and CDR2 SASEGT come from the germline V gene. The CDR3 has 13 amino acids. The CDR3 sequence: CASSEAAAYGYTF. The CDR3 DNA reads TGTGCCAGCAGTGAAGCGGCGGCCTATGGCTACACCTTC.

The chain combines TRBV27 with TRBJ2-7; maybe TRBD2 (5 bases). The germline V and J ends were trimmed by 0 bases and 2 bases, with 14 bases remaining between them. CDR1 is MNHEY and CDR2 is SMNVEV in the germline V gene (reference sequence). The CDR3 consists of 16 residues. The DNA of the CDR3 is TGTGCCAGCAGTTTATCGTCAGGAGGCGGCGCCTACGAGCAGTACTTC. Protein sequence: CASSLSSGGGAYEQYF.

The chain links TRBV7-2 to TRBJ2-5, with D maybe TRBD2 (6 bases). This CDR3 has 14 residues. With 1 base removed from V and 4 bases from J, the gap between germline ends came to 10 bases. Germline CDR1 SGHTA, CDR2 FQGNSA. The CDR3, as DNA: TGTGCCAGCAGCTTAGTTGATAGCGGAGAGACCCAGTACTTC. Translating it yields CASSLVDSGETQYF.

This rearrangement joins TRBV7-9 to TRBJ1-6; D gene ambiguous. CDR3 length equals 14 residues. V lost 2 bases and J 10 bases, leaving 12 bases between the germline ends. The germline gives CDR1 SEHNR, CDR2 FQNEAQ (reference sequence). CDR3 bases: TGTGCCAGCAGCTTATCCGGGTTAGACTCACCCCTCCACTTT. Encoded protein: CASSLSGLDSPLHF.

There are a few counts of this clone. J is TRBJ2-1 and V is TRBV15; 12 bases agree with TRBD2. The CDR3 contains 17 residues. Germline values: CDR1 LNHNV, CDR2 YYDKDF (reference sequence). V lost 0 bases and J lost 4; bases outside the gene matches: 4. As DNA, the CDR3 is TGTGCCACCAGCAGAGATTTACTAGCGGGGGGTTACAATGAGCAGTTCTTC. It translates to CATSRDLLAGGYNEQFF.